Listed here is a single TCR beta chain. The entry originates in a study of blood T cell repertoires in COVID-19. TCRdb keeps only in-frame clones here, not all; method: immunoSEQ multiplex PCR. This table holds around 63,000 clones, roughly 70% found once. Germline V CDR1 and CDR2: MNHNS, SASEGT. CDR3 size: 13 residues. V dropped 3 bases and J dropped 2 bases, with 8 bases sitting between them. Sequencing was done on a sample of peripheral blood. This rearrangement joins TRBV6-1 to TRBJ2-7, with D unresolved. This TCR came from a woman between 50 and 59 years old with active or convalescent COVID-19. The CDR3 sequence is CASSESRTYEQYF. The CDR3 nucleotides are TGTGCCAGCAGTGAGTCGAGGACCTACGAGCAGTACTTC.